This T cell receptor (beta chain) was obtained from a study of OX40 agonist ivuxolimab in advanced cancers. Study-level information: Patient treatment consisted of intravenous ivuxolimab administration every 2 weeks at 0.01 to 10 mg/kg. Study-wide findings and caveats: Partial responders dosed at 0.1-3.0 mg/kg displayed clonal expansion ranking among the lowest. Both CD4+ and CD8+ T cell populations in blood had undergone clonal expansion by week 6 at 0.1 to 3.0 mg/kg. On average, a greater number of expanded clones characterised CD8+ T cells relative to CD4+.

The CDR3 spans 13 residues. Trimming shortened V by 1 base and J by 6 bases, and 7 bases separated the two germline ends. Germline CDR1 reads MNHEY; CDR2 reads SMNVEV (reference sequence). The method was immunoSEQ multiplex PCR; TCRdb's version includes in-frame clones alone and lacks a portion of them. There are roughly 150,000 clones in the sample; 90% to 95% occur only once, and approximately 0.3% lies in the top ten. With regard to this clone: Its cognate antigen is unknown.

This sample comprised CD4+ or CD8+ T cells sorted from blood, obtained in a trial of the OX40 agonist ivuxolimab. The TCR sequence derives from an adult with an advanced solid tumor such as melanoma, head and neck, liver or kidney cancer. V usage is TRBV27 and J usage is TRBJ1-5, with D unclear. CDR3 amino acids: CASSLYWGQPQHF. The CDR3 nucleotides are TGTGCCAGCAGTTTATATTGGGGTCAGCCCCAGCATTTT.